The clone carrying this TCR beta chain was counted once. This sample was taken from a study of blood T cell repertoires in COVID-19. Clones were read by immunoSEQ multiplex PCR, and TCRdb kept only the in-frame ones, dropping some. The data contain roughly 21,000 clones, around 89% of them singletons. V lost 3 bases, J lost 1 base, and 6 bases lay in between. CDR3 size: 14 residues. From germline, CDR1 is LGHDT and CDR2 YNNKEL (reference sequence). Source material: peripheral blood. This clonotype was sampled from a man aged 70 or older with active COVID-19. This chain links TRBV3-1 (or the pseudogene TRBV3-2) with TRBJ2-2; D is unclear. As DNA, the CDR3 is TGTGCCAGCAGCCAGGGCAGGAACACCGGGGAGCTGTTTTTT. Protein sequence: CASSQGRNTGELFF.